Shown below are 4 T cell receptor beta chains from a single sample sequenced in a study of human T cells and chemical hapten exposure. The sample's time point: pre-sensitization, week 0. Treatment given: therapeutic diphenylcyclopropenone sensitization with weekly scalp DPC. Each CDR3 protein is one row after TCRdb ran MiXCR on the RACE reads. Among more than 300,000 distinct CDR3 sequences listed, 5.5% were seen once. The material was whole blood, obtained in connection with sensitization to the hapten diphenylcyclopropenone (DPC). The receptors originated from a woman between 18 and 29 years old with alopecia areata. Some clones in this sample may be carry-over from other donors' samples.

V and J are TRBV20-1 and TRBJ2-7; TRBD2 matches 11 bases. This CDR3 comprises 15 residues. With 1 base clipped from V and 4 bases from J, the junction kept 6 bases outside the gene matches. Germline V gene lookup returns CDR1 DFQATT and CDR2 SNEGSKA (reference sequence). Here the CDR3 DNA reads TGCAGTGCTAGAGTCCTAGCGGGGGGACTATACGAGCAGTACTTC. Protein: CSARVLAGGLYEQYF.

Only a few counts were recorded for this clonotype. The J gene is TRBJ2-2, the V gene TRBV12-5, with TRBD1 as a possible D gene (5 bases). The CDR3 is 15 residues long. CDR1 is LGHNT and CDR2 is FRNRAP in the germline V gene. The V and J ends lost 7 bases and 0 bases respectively, with 12 bases between them. The CDR3 DNA is TGTGCTAGTGCATGGGGCAGCACGAACACCGGGGAGCTGTTTTTT. As protein: CASAWGSTNTGELFF.

This clonotype appeared many times. The chain combines TRBV12-5 with TRBJ2-1, with TRBD1 as a possible D gene (5 bases). V shed 9 bases and J shed 0 bases, with 12 bases lying between them. Germline loops: CDR1 LGHNT, CDR2 FRNRAP. The CDR3 sequence is 14 residues long. This chain's CDR3 is CASSGIDSYNEQFF. In nucleotides, the CDR3 is TGTGCTAGCTCAGGGATAGACTCCTACAATGAGCAGTTCTTC.

This clonotype was seen at least ten times. The chain links TRBV20-1 to TRBJ2-1; 11 bases fit TRBD2. This CDR3 has 15 residues. Germline CDR1 and CDR2: DFQATT and SNEGSKA (reference sequence). Trimming at V came to 6 bases and at J to 5 bases, leaving 9 bases not matched to a gene. The CDR3 here is CSAEGTSGLNNEQFF. DNA for the CDR3: TGCAGTGCCGAGGGGACTAGCGGACTTAACAATGAGCAGTTCTTC.